Listed below are T cell receptor beta chains from one sample, sequenced in a study of T cells after yellow fever vaccination. One entry per CDR3 protein, called by TCRdb with MiXCR from the 5' RACE reads. The sample carries about 350,000 distinct CDR3 sequences, less than 9.5% recorded once. The sample was PBMCs, taken 45 days after the first yellow fever vaccination. The receptors here all came from a man aged 18 to 35 who received the YFV17D yellow fever vaccine. Both conserved end residues are part of each CDR3. D genes are given only for firm matches. Clone size appears in some rows only: once, few, many, or a class for an expanded clone.

CDR3 length	V gene	clone size	J gene	D gene	CDR3 protein	CDR3 DNA
15	TRBV18	-	TRBJ2-5	-	CASSPLTGGQETQYF	TGTGCCAGCTCACCATTAACCGGGGGCCAAGAGACCCAGTACTTC
16	TRBV7-2	few	TRBJ2-1	TRBD2	CASSRAYRGLASEQFF	TGTGCCAGCAGCCGGGCATACCGAGGACTAGCCAGTGAGCAGTTCTTC
15	TRBV7-2	-	TRBJ1-2	-	CASSQTGNSNYGYTF	TGTGCCAGCAGCCAAACAGGGAACTCGAACTATGGCTACACCTTC
17	TRBV4-3	-	TRBJ1-6	-	CASSLKTEGIYNSPLHF	TGCGCCAGCAGCCTAAAGACAGAGGGGATCTATAATTCACCCCTCCACTTT
12	TRBV20-1	many	TRBJ1-1	TRBD1	CSARQGDTEAFF	TGCAGTGCACGACAGGGTGACACTGAAGCTTTCTTT
14	TRBV7-2	few	TRBJ2-4	-	CASSFMGGWNIQYF	TGTGCCAGCAGCTTCATGGGGGGATGGAACATTCAGTACTTC
14	TRBV15	few	TRBJ2-1	-	CATSRDRASNEQFF	TGTGCCACCAGCAGAGATCGGGCTAGCAATGAGCAGTTCTTC
15	TRBV5-4	-	TRBJ1-3	-	CASSLVGNSGNTIYF	TGTGCCAGCAGCTTGGTTGGAAACTCTGGAAACACCATATATTTT
16	TRBV28	-	TRBJ2-1	-	CASSSPGDSSYNEQFF	TGTGCCAGCAGTTCACCCGGGGATAGCTCCTACAATGAGCAGTTCTTC
13	TRBV20-1	-	TRBJ1-6	-	CSATDRMLSPLHF	TGCAGTGCTACCGACAGAATGCTTTCACCCCTCCACTTT
15	TRBV11-2	many	TRBJ1-5	TRBD1	CASSSGQGDDQPQHF	TGTGCCAGCAGCTCCGGACAGGGGGATGATCAGCCCCAGCATTTT
15	TRBV7-2	many	TRBJ1-1	TRBD1	CASSLGTGMNTEAFF	TGTGCCAGCAGCTTAGGGACAGGGATGAACACTGAAGCTTTCTTT
14	TRBV5-4	-	TRBJ2-5	-	CASSHAKDEETQYF	TGTGCCAGCAGCCACGCGAAGGACGAAGAGACCCAGTACTTC
13	TRBV5-1	many	TRBJ1-2	-	CASSITGSLGYTF	TGCGCCAGCAGCATAACAGGGTCCCTGGGCTACACCTTC
13	TRBV12-3/TRBV12-4	-	TRBJ2-7	-	CASSPRRDHEQYF	TGTGCCAGCAGTCCCCGTAGGGACCACGAGCAGTACTTC
15	TRBV14	-	TRBJ2-1	TRBD2	CASSQGLVSYNEQFF	TGTGCCAGCAGCCAGGGACTAGTATCCTACAATGAGCAGTTCTTC
13	TRBV12-3/TRBV12-4	few	TRBJ1-1	-	CASSNRENTEAFF	TGTGCCAGCAGTAACAGAGAGAACACTGAAGCTTTCTTT
16	TRBV5-1	few	TRBJ2-3	-	CASSLAWAGNPDTQYF	TGCGCCAGCAGCTTGGCCTGGGCGGGGAATCCAGATACGCAGTATTTT
16	TRBV6-1	few	TRBJ2-1	TRBD1	CASSPRYRTGDNEQFF	TGTGCCAGCAGTCCTAGGTACCGGACAGGAGACAATGAGCAGTTCTTC
13	TRBV11-2	few	TRBJ2-3	-	CASSHGRTDTQYF	TGTGCCAGCAGCCATGGCCGCACAGATACGCAGTATTTT
16	TRBV19	few	TRBJ2-1	TRBD1	CASMLRDRGSYNEQFF	TGTGCCAGTATGCTACGGGACAGGGGCTCCTACAATGAGCAGTTCTTC
14	TRBV25-1	few	TRBJ1-2	-	CASSGPGQRHGYTF	TGTGCCAGCAGTGGTCCCGGACAGAGGCATGGCTACACCTTC
17	TRBV7-6	-	TRBJ2-6	-	CASSLGFSGAGANVLTF	TGTGCCAGCAGCTTAGGATTTTCCGGGGCTGGGGCCAACGTCCTGACTTTC
15	TRBV7-8	-	TRBJ1-5	-	CASSPVAHTNQPQHF	TGTGCCAGCAGCCCTGTGGCTCACACCAATCAGCCCCAGCATTTT
14	TRBV12-3/TRBV12-4	-	TRBJ1-6	TRBD1	CASSPRQGHTPLHF	TGTGCCAGCAGTCCTCGACAGGGGCACACACCCCTCCACTTT
15	TRBV27	few	TRBJ1-1	TRBD1	CASSPHRGLNTEAFF	TGTGCCAGCAGTCCCCACAGGGGGCTCAACACTGAAGCTTTCTTT
14	TRBV15	few	TRBJ2-5	-	CATSRVGQRETQYF	TGTGCCACCAGCAGAGTAGGGCAGAGAGAGACCCAGTACTTC
13	TRBV29-1	many	TRBJ2-5	-	CSVETGRQETQYF	TGCAGCGTGGAAACAGGGCGCCAAGAGACCCAGTACTTC
13	TRBV20-1	few	TRBJ1-2	-	CSARGGGGRGYTF	TGCAGTGCTAGAGGAGGCGGGGGCCGAGGCTACACCTTC
15	TRBV5-5	-	TRBJ1-3	-	CASSTLPGAGNTIYF	TGTGCCAGCAGCACCCTCCCAGGGGCTGGAAACACCATATATTTT
15	TRBV7-9	-	TRBJ2-1	TRBD2	CASTSGLAGGNEQFF	TGTGCCAGCACCTCGGGACTAGCGGGGGGCAATGAGCAGTTCTTC
14	TRBV7-9	many	TRBJ1-2	TRBD1	CASSFADRGSGYTF	TGTGCCAGCAGCTTCGCGGACAGGGGCTCTGGCTACACCTTC
18	TRBV5-1	-	TRBJ2-3	TRBD2	CASSLDRSSGGLTDTQYF	TGCGCCAGCAGCTTGGATAGGTCTAGCGGGGGCCTCACAGATACGCAGTATTTT
13	TRBV2	-	TRBJ2-1	-	CASSVLKVYEQFF	TGTGCCAGCAGTGTCCTAAAAGTGTATGAGCAGTTCTTC
15	TRBV23-1	few	TRBJ2-4	-	CASSPRGLAKNIQYF	TGCGCCAGCAGTCCCCGGGGGCTAGCCAAAAACATTCAGTACTTC
17	TRBV5-6	many	TRBJ2-3	TRBD2	CASSRTSGGAGADTQYF	TGTGCCAGCAGCCGGACTAGCGGGGGGGCCGGGGCAGATACGCAGTATTTT
14	TRBV7-2	few	TRBJ1-4	TRBD1	CASSQDRGHEKLFF	TGTGCCAGCAGCCAGGACAGGGGGCATGAAAAACTGTTTTTT
14	TRBV18	-	TRBJ1-2	-	CASSPMSRNYGYTF	TGTGCCAGCTCACCCATGTCACGCAACTATGGCTACACCTTC
14	TRBV5-1	many	TRBJ1-4	-	CASSLQGNGEKLFF	TGCGCCAGCAGCTTGCAAGGGAACGGTGAAAAACTGTTTTTT
14	TRBV5-1	-	TRBJ1-4	-	CASSRGEVGEKLFF	TGCGCCAGCAGCCGTGGGGAAGTGGGTGAAAAACTGTTTTTT
13	TRBV23-1	-	TRBJ2-5	-	CASSLGGRQTQYF	TGCGCCAGCAGTCTGGGGGGTCGGCAGACCCAGTACTTC
16	TRBV15	-	TRBJ2-2	TRBD2	CATSSPGLAGTGELFF	TGTGCCACCAGCAGCCCGGGACTAGCAGGCACCGGGGAGCTGTTTTTT
14	TRBV27	-	TRBJ1-2	TRBD1	CASSLVDRGYGYTF	TGTGCCAGCAGTTTAGTCGACAGGGGGTATGGCTACACCTTC
14	TRBV10-3	few	TRBJ2-7	TRBD2	CAISGTSGNWEQYF	TGTGCCATCAGTGGGACTAGCGGCAATTGGGAGCAGTACTTC
14	TRBV9	many	TRBJ1-2	-	CASAKGVEDYGYTF	TGTGCGTCGGCGAAGGGGGTCGAAGACTATGGCTACACCTTC
16	TRBV2	few	TRBJ1-6	-	CASEKGLSSYNSPLHF	TGTGCCAGCGAGAAAGGACTCAGCTCCTATAATTCACCCCTCCACTTT
13	TRBV10-3	few	TRBJ1-2	-	CAISEMGHYGYTF	TGTGCCATCAGTGAGATGGGGCACTATGGCTACACCTTC
12	TRBV6-2/TRBV6-3	few	TRBJ1-2	-	CASSYSAWGYTF	TGTGCCAGCAGTTACTCAGCCTGGGGCTACACCTTC
14	TRBV7-2	few	TRBJ2-5	TRBD2	CASNVAGGLETQYF	TGTGCCAGCAACGTAGCGGGGGGGCTAGAGACCCAGTACTTC
14	TRBV5-1	-	TRBJ2-5	-	CASSGGGRGETQYF	TGCGCCAGCAGCGGCGGAGGGCGAGGAGAGACCCAGTACTTC
15	TRBV2	few	TRBJ2-6	-	CASREGNSGANVLTF	TGTGCCAGCAGGGAAGGGAACTCTGGGGCCAACGTCCTGACTTTC
15	TRBV6-2/TRBV6-3	few	TRBJ2-6	-	CASSTRSSGANVLTF	TGTGCCAGCAGTACCAGGAGCTCTGGGGCCAACGTCCTGACTTTC